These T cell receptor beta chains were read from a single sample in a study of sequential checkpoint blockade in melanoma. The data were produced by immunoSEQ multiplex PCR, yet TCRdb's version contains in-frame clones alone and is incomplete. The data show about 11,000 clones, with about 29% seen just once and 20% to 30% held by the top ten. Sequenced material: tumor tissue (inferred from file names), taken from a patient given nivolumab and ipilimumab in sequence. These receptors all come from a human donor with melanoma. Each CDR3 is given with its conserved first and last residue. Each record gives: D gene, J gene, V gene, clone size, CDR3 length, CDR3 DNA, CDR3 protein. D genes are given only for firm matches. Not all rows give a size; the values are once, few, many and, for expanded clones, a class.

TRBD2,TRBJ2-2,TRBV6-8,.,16,TGTGCCAGCAGTTACAGCGGGGGGGCGGTCACCGGGGAGCTGTTTTTT,CASSYSGGAVTGELFF
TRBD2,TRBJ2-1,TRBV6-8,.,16,TGTGCCAGCAGGTCGATGCTAGCGGGGGGGGATAATGAGCAGTTCTTC,CASRSMLAGGDNEQFF
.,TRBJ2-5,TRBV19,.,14,TGTGCCAGTAGAGCGACAGTTGTCCAAGAGACCCAGTACTTC,CASRATVVQETQYF
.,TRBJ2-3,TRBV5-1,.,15,TGCGCCAGCAGCTTGGCCGTGGGAGGCACAGATACGCAGTATTTT,CASSLAVGGTDTQYF
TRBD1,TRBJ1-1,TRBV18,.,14,TGTGCCAGCTCACTCCGGGACAGATACACTGAAGCTTTCTTT,CASSLRDRYTEAFF
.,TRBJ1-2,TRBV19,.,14,TGTGCCAGTAGTATAGTTAAGGCAGTCAACGGCTACACCTTC,CASSIVKAVNGYTF
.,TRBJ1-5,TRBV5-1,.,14,TGCGCCAGCAGCTTGGCGGGAGGGCTCGAGCCCCAGCATTTT,CASSLAGGLEPQHF
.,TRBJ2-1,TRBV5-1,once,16,TGCGCCAGCAGCTTGGTGAGTAGGAGCTCCTACAATGAGCAGTTCTTC,CASSLVSRSSYNEQFF
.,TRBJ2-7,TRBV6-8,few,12,TGTGCCATCCGGGGGTTTTCCTACGAGCAGTACTTC,CAIRGFSYEQYF
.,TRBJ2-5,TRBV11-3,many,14,TGTGCCAGCAGCTTGGTGGGGTTCCAAGAGACCCAGTACTTC,CASSLVGFQETQYF
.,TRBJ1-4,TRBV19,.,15,TGTGCCAGTAGTATAGATAGAAGCGGGAATGAAAAACTGTTTTTT,CASSIDRSGNEKLFF
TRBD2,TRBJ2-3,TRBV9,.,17,TGTGCCAGCAGCGTAGCACGTCTAACTAGCGGTTCAGATACGCAGTATTTT,CASSVARLTSGSDTQYF
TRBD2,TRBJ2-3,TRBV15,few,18,TGTGCCACCAGCAGAACAACTTCTAGCGGGGGGGCATCAGATACGCAGTATTTT,CATSRTTSSGGASDTQYF
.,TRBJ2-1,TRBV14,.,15,TGTGCCAGCAGCCAACGGGCTGGGTCCTACAATGAGCAGTTCTTC,CASSQRAGSYNEQFF
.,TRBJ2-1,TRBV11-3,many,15,TGTGCCAGCAGCTTGGTGGGCGGTTCGGGCAATGAGCAGTTCTTC,CASSLVGGSGNEQFF
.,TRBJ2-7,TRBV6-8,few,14,TGTGCCAGCAGTTACTCGATTAGGCCCTACGAGCAGTACTTC,CASSYSIRPYEQYF
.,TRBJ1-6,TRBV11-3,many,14,TGTGCCAGCAGCCCGGTGCAGTTAAATTCACCCCTCCACTTT,CASSPVQLNSPLHF
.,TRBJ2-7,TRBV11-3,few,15,TGTGCCAGCAGCAGCACCTCAACAGGGACCTACGAGCAGTACTTC,CASSSTSTGTYEQYF
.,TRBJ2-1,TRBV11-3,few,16,TGTGCCAGCAGCTTGTACAGGTCGAGCTCCTACAATGAGCAGTTCTTC,CASSLYRSSSYNEQFF
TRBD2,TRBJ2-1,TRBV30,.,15,TGTGCCTGGAGTCCATGGACTAGCGGTTACAATGAGCAGTTCTTC,CAWSPWTSGYNEQFF
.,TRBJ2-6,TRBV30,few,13,TGTGCCTGGAGTGTTTCCGGGGCCAACGTCCTGACTTTC,CAWSVSGANVLTF
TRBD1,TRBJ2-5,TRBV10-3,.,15,TGTGCCATCAGTGAGTCGAGCAGGGGGCAAGAGACCCAGTACTTC,CAISESSRGQETQYF
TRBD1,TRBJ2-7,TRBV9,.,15,TGTGCCAGCAGCGACCCCGGGACAGGGTCTTCCGAGCAGTACTTC,CASSDPGTGSSEQYF
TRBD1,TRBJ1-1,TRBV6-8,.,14,TGTGCCAGCAGTGACAGGGAGTTGAACACTGAAGCTTTCTTT,CASSDRELNTEAFF
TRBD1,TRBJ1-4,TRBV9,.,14,TGTGCCAGCAGCGTAGGGCCAGGGGGTGAAAAACTGTTTTTT,CASSVGPGGEKLFF
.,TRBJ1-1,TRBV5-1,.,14,TGCGCCAGCAGCTTTGCCAGGGAGGCCACTGAAGCTTTCTTT,CASSFAREATEAFF
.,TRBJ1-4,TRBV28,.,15,TGTGCCAGCAGGGGTCGGATTGCAACTAATGAAAAACTGTTTTTT,CASRGRIATNEKLFF
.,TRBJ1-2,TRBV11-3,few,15,TGTGCCAGCAGCTTAGGGGAGGGGTTGAACTATGGCTACACCTTC,CASSLGEGLNYGYTF
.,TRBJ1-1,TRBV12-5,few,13,TGTGCCAGCACTAATAATCGGAACACTGAAGCTTTCTTT,CASTNNRNTEAFF
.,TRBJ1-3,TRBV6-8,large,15,TGTGCCAGCAGTTACTCCCCAGGGATGATAGACACCATATATTTT,CASSYSPGMIDTIYF
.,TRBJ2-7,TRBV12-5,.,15,TGTGCTAGTGGGCCCCTCTTGGCCGCCGACGGCGAGCAGTACTTC,CASGPLLAADGEQYF
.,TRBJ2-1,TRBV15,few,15,TGTGCCACCAGCAGAGAGGGGCAGACGGGCAATGAGCAGTTCTTC,CATSREGQTGNEQFF
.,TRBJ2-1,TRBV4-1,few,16,TGCGCCAGCAGCCAACTACCGGGGAGCTCCTACAATGAGCAGTTCTTC,CASSQLPGSSYNEQFF
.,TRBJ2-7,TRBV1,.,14,TGCGCCAGCAGCCATGGGACGGGGCGTTACGAGCAGTACTTC,CASSHGTGRYEQYF
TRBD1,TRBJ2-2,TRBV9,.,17,TGTGCCAGCAGCGGACGCTCCGGGACAGGAAACACCGGGGAGCTGTTTTTT,CASSGRSGTGNTGELFF